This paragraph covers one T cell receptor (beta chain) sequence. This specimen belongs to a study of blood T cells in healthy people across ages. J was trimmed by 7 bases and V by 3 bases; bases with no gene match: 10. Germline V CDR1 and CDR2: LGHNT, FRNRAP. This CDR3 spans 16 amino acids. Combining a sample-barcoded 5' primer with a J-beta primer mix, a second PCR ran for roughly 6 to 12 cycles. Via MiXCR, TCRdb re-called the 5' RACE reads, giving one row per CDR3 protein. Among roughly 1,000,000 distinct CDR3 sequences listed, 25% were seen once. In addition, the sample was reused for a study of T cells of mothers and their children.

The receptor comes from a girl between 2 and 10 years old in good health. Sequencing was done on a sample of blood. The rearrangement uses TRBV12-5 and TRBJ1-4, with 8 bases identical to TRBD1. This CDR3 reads CASGFPGQGRSEKLFF. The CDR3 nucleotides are TGTGCTAGTGGTTTTCCCGGACAGGGTAGAAGTGAAAAACTGTTTTTT. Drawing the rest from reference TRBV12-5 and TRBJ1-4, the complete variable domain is DARVTQTPRHKVTEMGQEVTMRCQPILGHNTVFWYRQTMMQGLELLAYFRNRAPLDDSGMPKDRFSAEMPDATLATLKIQPSEPRDSAVYFCASGFPGQGRSEKLFFGSGTQLSVL.